These T cell receptor beta chains were read from a single sample in a study of chemoradiotherapy in HPV16-positive cancers. Measured with immunoSEQ multiplex PCR; TCRdb has only the in-frame clones, and not every one. This table holds approximately 52,000 clones, 90% found once. The sequencing here drew on blood, taken from a patient who underwent chemoradiotherapy. The source of these receptors is a human donor with HPV-associated anogenital cancer. The CDR3 runs from the conserved cysteine through the conserved F or W. Each record gives: V gene, clone size, J gene, D gene, CDR3 DNA, CDR3 protein. The D gene is left open where the match is weak. The size entry is marked missing in some rows and otherwise reads once, few, many or a size class.

V gene: TRBV7-9; clone size: .; J gene: TRBJ2-5; D gene: .; CDR3 DNA: TGTGCCAGCACCTCAGGGCGGGGAGGGACCCAGTACTTC; CDR3 protein: CASTSGRGGTQYF
V gene: TRBV9; clone size: .; J gene: TRBJ1-1; D gene: TRBD1; CDR3 DNA: TGTGCCAGCAGCGCAGGTTCGGGACAGGTGACGAACACTGAAGCTTTCTTT; CDR3 protein: CASSAGSGQVTNTEAFF
V gene: TRBV6-6; clone size: .; J gene: TRBJ1-1; D gene: .; CDR3 DNA: TGTGCCAGCACCGTACCGGGCCGCTCGAACACTGAAGCTTTCTTT; CDR3 protein: CASTVPGRSNTEAFF
V gene: TRBV5-6; clone size: .; J gene: TRBJ1-1; D gene: .; CDR3 DNA: TGTGCCAGCAGCCCCGTGGGGGGCAGATTAGAAGCTTTCTTT; CDR3 protein: CASSPVGGRLEAFF
V gene: TRBV5-5; clone size: .; J gene: TRBJ1-6; D gene: TRBD1; CDR3 DNA: TGTGCCAGCAGCTCAGAAGGGACAGATAATTCACCCCTCCACTTT; CDR3 protein: CASSSEGTDNSPLHF
V gene: TRBV6-1; clone size: .; J gene: TRBJ2-2; D gene: TRBD2; CDR3 DNA: TGTGCCAGCAGTGAAGGGGCGGGAGTTGCAGGCGGGGAGCTGTTTTTT; CDR3 protein: CASSEGAGVAGGELFF
V gene: TRBV2; clone size: .; J gene: TRBJ1-4; D gene: .; CDR3 DNA: TGTGCCAGCAGTGAGCGTCTACAGGAGACAACTAATGAAAAACTGTTTTTT; CDR3 protein: CASSERLQETTNEKLFF
V gene: TRBV5-1; clone size: .; J gene: TRBJ2-3; D gene: .; CDR3 DNA: TGCGCCAGCAGCTTTGGCGGGGCTAGCACAGATACGCAGTATTTT; CDR3 protein: CASSFGGASTDTQYF
V gene: TRBV5-1; clone size: .; J gene: TRBJ2-3; D gene: .; CDR3 DNA: TGCGCCAGCTTCGCTGGCAGACTCAGCACAGATACGCAGTATTTT; CDR3 protein: CASFAGRLSTDTQYF
V gene: TRBV29-1; clone size: .; J gene: TRBJ2-3; D gene: .; CDR3 DNA: TGCAGCGCCCAATGGGGGTGGGGGGATACGCAGTATTTT; CDR3 protein: CSAQWGWGDTQYF
V gene: TRBV21-1; clone size: .; J gene: TRBJ2-7; D gene: .; CDR3 DNA: TGTGCCAGCAGCTCTAAGGGACAATCGACCTACGAGCAGTACTTC; CDR3 protein: CASSSKGQSTYEQYF
V gene: TRBV4-3; clone size: .; J gene: TRBJ1-2; D gene: TRBD1; CDR3 DNA: TGCGCCAGCAGCCAAAAGGGGGGACAGCGAAACTATGGCTACACCTTC; CDR3 protein: CASSQKGGQRNYGYTF
V gene: TRBV4-3; clone size: few; J gene: TRBJ2-1; D gene: .; CDR3 DNA: TGCGCCAGCAGCCAAGAGACGCGGGACTTCTACAATGAGCAGTTCTTC; CDR3 protein: CASSQETRDFYNEQFF